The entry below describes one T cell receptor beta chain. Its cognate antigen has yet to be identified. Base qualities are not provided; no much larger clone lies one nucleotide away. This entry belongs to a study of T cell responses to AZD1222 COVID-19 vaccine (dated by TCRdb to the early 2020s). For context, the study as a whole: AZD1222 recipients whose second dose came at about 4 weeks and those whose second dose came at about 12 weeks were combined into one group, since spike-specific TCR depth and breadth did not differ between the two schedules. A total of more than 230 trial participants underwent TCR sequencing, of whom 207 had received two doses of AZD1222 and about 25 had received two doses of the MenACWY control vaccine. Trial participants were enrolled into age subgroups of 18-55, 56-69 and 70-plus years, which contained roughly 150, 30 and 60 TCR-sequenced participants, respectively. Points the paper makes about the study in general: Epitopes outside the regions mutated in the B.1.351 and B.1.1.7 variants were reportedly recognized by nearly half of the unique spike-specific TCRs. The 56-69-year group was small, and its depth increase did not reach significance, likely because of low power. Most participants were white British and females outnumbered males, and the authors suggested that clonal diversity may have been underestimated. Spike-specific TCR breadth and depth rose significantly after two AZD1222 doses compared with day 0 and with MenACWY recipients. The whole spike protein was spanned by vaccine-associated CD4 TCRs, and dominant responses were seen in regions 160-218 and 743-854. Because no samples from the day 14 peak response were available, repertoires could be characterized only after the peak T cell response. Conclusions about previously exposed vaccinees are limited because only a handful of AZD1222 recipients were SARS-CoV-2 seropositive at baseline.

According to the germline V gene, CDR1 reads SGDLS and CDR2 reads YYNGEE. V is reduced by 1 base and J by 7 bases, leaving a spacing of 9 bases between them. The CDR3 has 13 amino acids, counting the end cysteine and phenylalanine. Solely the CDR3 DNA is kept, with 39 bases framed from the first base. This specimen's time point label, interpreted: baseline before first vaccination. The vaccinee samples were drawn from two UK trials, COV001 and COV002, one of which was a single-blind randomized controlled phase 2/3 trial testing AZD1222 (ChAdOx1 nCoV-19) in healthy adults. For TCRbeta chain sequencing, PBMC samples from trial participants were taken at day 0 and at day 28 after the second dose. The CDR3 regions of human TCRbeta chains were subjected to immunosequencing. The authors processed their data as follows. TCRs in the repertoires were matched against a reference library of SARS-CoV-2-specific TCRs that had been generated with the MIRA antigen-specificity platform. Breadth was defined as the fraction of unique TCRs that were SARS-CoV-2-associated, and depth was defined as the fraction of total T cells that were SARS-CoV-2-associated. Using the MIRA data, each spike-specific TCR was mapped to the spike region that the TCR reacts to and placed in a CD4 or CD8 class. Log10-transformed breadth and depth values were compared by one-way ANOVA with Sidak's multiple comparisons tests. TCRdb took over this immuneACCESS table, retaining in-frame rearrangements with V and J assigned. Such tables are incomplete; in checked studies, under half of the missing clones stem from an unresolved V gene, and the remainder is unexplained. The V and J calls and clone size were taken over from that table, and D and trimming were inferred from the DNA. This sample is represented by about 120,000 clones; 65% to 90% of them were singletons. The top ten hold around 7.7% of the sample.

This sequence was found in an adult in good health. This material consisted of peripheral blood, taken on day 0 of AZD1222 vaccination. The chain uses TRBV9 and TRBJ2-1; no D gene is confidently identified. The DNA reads TGTGCCAGCAGCGTAAAACCTTCTAATGAGCAGTTCTTC. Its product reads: CASSVKPSNEQFF.